The clone carrying this T cell receptor beta chain was recorded many times. This entry is derived from a study of T cells in Graves' hyperthyroidism and ophthalmopathy. The junction had 13 bases not matched to a gene; V was cut back by 7 bases and J by 8 bases. Germline V lookup: CDR1 LNHDA, CDR2 SQIVND (reference sequence). CDR3 length: 14 residues. Amplification of TCR beta CDR3 regions was performed using RNA transcripts as template. HTBI primers were used for first-round RT-PCR of the TCR CDR3. TCRdb recomputed calls from the multiplex PCR reads with MiXCR, one row per CDR3 protein. This sample has roughly 500,000 distinct CDR3 sequences; 46% occur once, and the top ten carry 15% to 20%.

The TCR comes from an adult woman with Graves' disease, either hyperthyroidism or ophthalmopathy (not recorded which). The sequenced material came from peripheral blood or thyroid tissue (not recorded which). The J gene is TRBJ1-1, the V gene TRBV19, with 7 bases that match TRBD1. The CDR3 region has the DNA TGTGCCAGTATCCAGACAGGGCTAGGCTTAGAAGCTTTCTTT. This encodes CASIQTGLGLEAFF. Filled out from reference TRBV19 and TRBJ1-1, the complete variable domain reads DGGITQSPKYLFRKEGQNVTLSCEQNLNHDAMYWYRQDPGQGLRLIYYSQIVNDFQKGDIAEGYSVSREKKESFPLTVTSAQKNPTAFYLCASIQTGLGLEAFFGQGTRLTVV.